This TCR beta chain was sequenced during a study of blood T cell repertoires in COVID-19. Study-level background: Whether acute or convalescent, the COVID-19 samples came from the United States, Italy and Spain. T cells, B-cell-depleted T cells, or PBMCs provided the cDNA or gDNA that served as material.

As processed by the authors: Amplification of reference gene primers provided the estimated nucleated cell counts. The repertoire was sequenced with immunoSEQ multiplex PCR; TCRdb's copy has only in-frame clones and lacks some. The V and J calls and clone size were taken over from that table, and D and trimming were inferred from the DNA. The top ten hold about 3.3% of the sample, which has roughly 200,000 clones, approximately 85% seen once. Trimming took 10 bases from V and 5 from J; bases not matched to a gene: 11. CDR3 length equals 13 residues. The chain is built from TRBV12-3 or TRBV12-4 and TRBJ2-7, with 7 positions matching TRBD1. Sequencing input: peripheral blood. This clonotype was sampled from a man aged 55 to 70 with acute or convalescent COVID-19. The CDR3 loop is CAIGGQGGHEQYF. CDR3 DNA: TGTGCCATCGGTGGCCAAGGGGGCCACGAGCAGTACTTC.